A single sample gave rise to the 3 T cell receptor beta chains below, sequenced in a study of blood T cell repertoires in COVID-19. Clones were sequenced by immunoSEQ multiplex PCR, and TCRdb holds only the in-frame ones, with some missing. The sample yields some 150,000 clones, roughly 80% seen once. The sequenced sample was PBMCs or T cells enriched from blood (not recorded which). Source of these receptors: a woman aged 18 to 35 who had been exposed to COVID-19.

V gene TRBV13 combines with J gene TRBJ2-7; 10 bases agree with TRBD2. The CDR3 sequence is 17 residues long. Germline V gene data show CDR1 as PRHDT and CDR2 as FYEKMQ (reference sequence). V was pared by 0 bases and J by 2 bases, with 7 bases of the junction left unmatched. CDR3 amino acids: CASSLGRGSGRAYEQYF. Written as DNA, the CDR3 is TGTGCCAGCAGCTTAGGGAGAGGAAGCGGGAGGGCCTACGAGCAGTACTTC.

The CDR3 is CSVWGLLEQFF. In nucleotides, the CDR3 is TGCAGCGTTTGGGGGCTCCTTGAGCAGTTCTTC. The chain has TRBV29-1 and TRBJ2-1, with D perhaps TRBD1 (6 bases). The CDR3 sequence is 11 residues long. Germline CDR1 and CDR2: SQVTM and ANQGSEA. V dropped 5 bases and J dropped 9 bases, with 11 bases sitting between them.

The chain couples TRBV9 to TRBJ1-1; D may be TRBD1 (6 bases). Trimming left V 1 base short and J 1 base short, with 8 bases between. The CDR3 covers 14 residues. Germline V gene sequence: CDR1 SGDLS, CDR2 YYNGEE. CDR3 region: CASSVRQENTEAFF. Here the CDR3 DNA reads TGTGCCAGCAGCGTAAGACAGGAGAACACTGAAGCTTTCTTT.